This T cell receptor beta chain comes out of a study of blood T cell repertoires in COVID-19. Background on the study: Sources were T cells, B-cell-depleted T cells, or PBMCs; the material itself was cDNA or gDNA.

Some clones are missing from TCRdb's copy, which holds only in-frame ones; the method was immunoSEQ multiplex PCR. The data show 260,000 or so clones, over 75% seen once. Clinical histories supplied by participants themselves formed the basis of cohort assignment. Recovery among Cohort 3 donors was established by two negative PCRs, clearance, or symptom resolution. From germline, CDR1 is MNHEY and CDR2 SMNVEV (reference sequence). The CDR3 totals 15 residues. After removal of 5 bases from V and 3 bases from J, the junction contained 7 bases not matched to a gene. This clonotype originated in a man aged 18 to 35 who had recovered from COVID-19. The V gene is TRBV27, the J gene TRBJ2-1; 7 nucleotides match TRBD2. The specimen was PBMCs or T cells enriched from blood (not recorded which). CDR3 protein: CASSAGTIVYNEQFF. In DNA, the CDR3 is TGTGCCAGCAGTGCCGGGACTATCGTCTACAATGAGCAGTTCTTC.